This T cell receptor beta chain was captured by sequencing in a study of shared clonotypes between healthy human individuals (dated by TCRdb to about 2020). Context from the whole study: Two women and a few men aged 18 to 49 years were included in the cohort. For each donor, CD4 naive and CD4 memory were each run on three plates, CD8 naive on two plates, and CD8 memory on one plate. The study deeply sequenced blood TCR repertoires of 5 or 6 healthy adults to estimate repertoire size and the extent of clonotype sharing between individuals. Libraries were prepared and TCR repertoires were sequenced by different laboratories using diverse techniques, in order to increase sequencing depth and limit assay-specific biases. Per donor, leukapheresis produced somewhere between about 0.85 and 8.9 billion PBMCs.

As concerns this clone: Its recognized antigen is unknown. No quality values exist for individual bases; no much larger clone is one base distant. Distinct nucleotide sequences in the sample also encode this CDR3.

CD8 naive samples were obtained by positive selection for CCR7 among CD45RO-negative cells, yielding a CD45RA+CCR7+ population from which TemRA cells were excluded. The donors were healthy, HIV-negative adults with no recently reported acute infections or vaccinations. All donors were Caucasian adults living in Nashville, Tennessee, USA. After blood collection by leukapheresis, PBMCs were isolated using Ficoll-Histopaque density gradient centrifugation and then cryopreserved in the vapor phase of liquid nitrogen. Analytical flow cytometry was used to check the purity and quantity of every magnetically sorted T cell population. Each sorted fraction had its genomic DNA isolated and then quantified by UV absorbance on a Nanodrop 2000c. Counted from cysteine to phenylalanine, this CDR3 has 15 amino acids. The entry retains the CDR3 DNA only, 45 bases that are in frame from base 1. Reading the germline V gene (reference sequence) gives CDR1 MNHEY and CDR2 SMNVEV. Trimming removed 5 bases from V and 2 bases from J; the gene matches leave 6 bases unexplained.

Here is what the overall study found, with its caveats: Compared with non-shared clonotypes, clonotypes shared by all four sorted-subset donors had higher generation probabilities. Larger estimated clonotype richness was generally found for naive subsets than for memory subsets. The small number of donors limited the genetic and exposure-history diversity represented. About 5% of naive CD4, around 3.6% of naive CD8, roughly 2.4% of memory CD4, and more than 0.35% of memory CD8 clonotypes were shared across a handful of donors. Sampling was restricted to blood, and TCR repertoires in tissues likely differ from the TCR repertoires found in blood. Pairwise subsampling indicated that sequencing depth was expected to affect the degree of clonotype sharing among donors. Even with the large sequencing depth, rarefaction of the sorted-subset datasets indicated that sequencing was incomplete.

Using the deep immunoSEQ assay, TCR CDR3 regions were amplified from genomic DNA by multiplex PCR. For each cell subset, the extracted genomic DNA was distributed evenly across all wells of several immunoSEQ 96-well plates, and each plate served as one replicate. For sorted subsets, 150 to 250 ng genomic DNA, equal to 30,000 or so T cell genomes, was loaded into each replicate PCR. The purified libraries were quantified using a Qubit 3.0 fluorometer, sized with a Bioanalyzer 2100, and then quantified again using the KAPA Library Quantification kit. Each immunoSEQ 96-well plate was sequenced on its own single-read 150-cycle Illumina NextSeq 550 flow cell. The source study handled its data this way. Because only junctional sequences without quality scores were contained in the immunoSEQ output, filtering matching that applied to full-length reads could not be performed. To assign V/J genes and CDR3, sequences were annotated against IMGT germline references using PyIR, a Python wrapper for IgBLAST v1.9. Reads were removed for weak V/J assignments (E-value above 1e-6), missing CDR3, stop codons, out-of-frame junctions, or ambiguous translated residues. V3J clonotypes were defined as sequences sharing the same inferred V gene, J gene, and CDR3 amino acid sequence. To compute the percentage overlap between repertoires, the number of shared unique clonotypes was divided by the size of the smaller repertoire. Repertoire richness was assessed with RTK rarefaction, the Chao1 estimator, and Recon v2.1 estimates of unobserved clonotypes. For all TCRbeta clonotypes obtained by the gDNA method from a few donors, generation probabilities were computed with OLGA. Imported from immuneACCESS, the table was reduced by TCRdb to in-frame sequences with V and J called. These copies leave out some clones; in studies compared against another copy, an unresolved V gene accounts for under half, and the cause of the remainder is not known. Clonal size and the V and J genes are those of that table, whereas D and trimming came from the DNA. Counted in this sample were roughly 2.1 million clones; 90% to 95% of them appeared once. Over 1.5% of the sample goes to the ten largest clones.

The sequence joins TRBV27 to TRBJ2-7; TRBD1 agrees with 10 junctional bases. Material: naive CD8+ T cells from PBMCs. The cell subset or site label here, explained by the study, means: CD45RA+CCR7+. The source of this sequence is a young man in good health. Some clones in this sample may be carry-over from other donors' samples. The CDR3 corresponds to CASSPRTGGPYEQYF. The DNA sequence reads TGTGCCAGCAGTCCACGGACAGGGGGACCCTACGAGCAGTACTTC.